The clone carrying this TCR beta chain was detected many times. The data derive from a study of regulatory T cells in long-lasting Graves disease. Arm-PCR of CDR3 regions and iRepertoire HTBI primers were the basis on which TCR beta libraries were built. In TCRdb, the multiplex PCR reads were re-called with MiXCR into one record per CDR3 protein. Seen here are hundreds of thousands of distinct CDR3 sequences, more than 15% observed once, and the top ten hold about 12%. With 6 bases removed from V and 5 bases from J, the gap between germline ends came to 16 bases. This CDR3 contains 15 residues. From germline, CDR1 is MDHEN and CDR2 SYDVKM. The time point denotes: newly diagnosed GD, antithyroid drugs for less than 3 months. The TCR library was made from RNA extracted from PBMCs. These same data were also listed under a study on T cells in Graves' hyperthyroidism and ophthalmopathy.

The chain uses TRBV28 and TRBJ2-2, with unresolved D. Sequenced here: peripheral blood mononuclear cells (PBMCs), sampled at new diagnosis, from a patient treated with antithyroid drugs. This sequence originates from a man between 18 and 35 years old with Graves disease. CDR3 protein: CASSRGFEATGELFF. Written as DNA, the CDR3 is TGTGCCAGCAGCCGCGGATTCGAGGCGACCGGGGAGCTGTTTTTT.